These 30 T cell receptor beta chains were sequenced from one sample in a study of pediatric ulcerative colitis (dated by TCRdb to between 2019 and 2020). During colonoscopy, one to two pinch biopsies were obtained from the rectum for research purposes. Library method: the immunoSEQ multiplex PCR assay. Imported from immuneACCESS, the table was reduced by TCRdb to in-frame sequences with V and J called. These copies leave out some clones; in studies compared against another copy, an unresolved V gene accounts for under half, and the cause of the remainder is not known. The sample data list fewer than 13,000 clones, and 82% of these were observed just once. Approximately 4% of the sample goes to the ten largest clones. The sample taken for sequencing was gut tissue. These receptors all come from a girl under 18 who was a control in a study of pediatric ulcerative colitis.

The rearrangement uses TRBV10-3 and TRBJ2-1; no firm D call. CDR3 size: 12 residues. V dropped 3 bases and J dropped 5 bases, with 5 bases sitting between them. Germline values: CDR1 ENHRY, CDR2 SYGVKD. Here the CDR3 reads CAISDGHNEQFF. The CDR3 DNA sequence: TGTGCCATCAGTGATGGCCACAATGAGCAGTTCTTC.

The chain employs TRBV11-2 and TRBJ2-1; D is perhaps TRBD2 (5 bases). Trimming shortened V by 4 bases and J by 3 bases, and 7 bases separated the two germline ends. Per germline, CDR1 SGHAT and CDR2 FQNNGV. This CDR3 comprises 13 residues. CDR3 region: CASSSGIYNEQFF. The CDR3 DNA sequence: TGTGCCAGCAGCTCCGGGATCTACAATGAGCAGTTCTTC.

The chain links TRBV7-9 to TRBJ1-2; D unresolved. Trimming pared 1 base from V and 4 bases from J, leaving 4 bases between. CDR3 length: 12 residues. Germline CDR1 and CDR2: SEHNR and FQNEAQ (reference sequence). The CDR3 reads CASSLDSYGYTF. The CDR3 nucleotides read TGTGCCAGCAGCTTAGACAGCTATGGCTACACCTTC.

V usage is TRBV28 and J usage is TRBJ1-2; unclear D gene. Per germline, CDR1 MDHEN and CDR2 SYDVKM. V was shortened by 2 bases and J by 8 bases, with 12 bases between the two germline ends. The CDR3 has 13 residues. CDR3 sequence: CASSLRSRGGYTF. CDR3 DNA: TGTGCCAGCAGTTTAAGGTCTCGAGGAGGCTACACCTTC.

This chain links TRBV30 with TRBJ1-5, with D perhaps matching TRBD1 (5 bases). The CDR3 spans 17 residues. The V end was cut by 2 bases, the J end by 1 base, with 18 bases between. In germline, CDR1 is GTSNPN, CDR2 SVGIG (reference sequence). This chain's CDR3 is CAWSSNRGVISNQPQHF. CDR3 sequence (DNA): TGTGCCTGGAGTTCGAACAGAGGGGTAATAAGCAATCAGCCCCAGCATTTT.

This clone was seen a few times. The J gene is TRBJ1-2, the V gene TRBV5-6; D is uncertain. CDR1 is SGHDT, CDR2 YYEEEE, per germline. The CDR3 runs 13 residues. Trimming stripped 4 bases from V and 5 bases from J, with 12 bases between. As DNA, the CDR3 is TGTGCCAGCAGCCGGACGGACCATTATGGCTACACCTTC. Encoded protein: CASSRTDHYGYTF.

The chain combines TRBV5-1 with TRBJ2-5; the match to TRBD2 covers 15 bases. CDR1 and CDR2 from the germline V gene are SGHRS and YFSETQ. V shed 0 bases and J 5 bases; nucleotides not matched to a gene: 11. CDR3 length: 19 residues. The CDR3 is CASSLARGLAGGVGETQYF. The CDR3 DNA follows: TGCGCCAGCAGCTTGGCCCGAGGACTAGCGGGAGGGGTCGGGGAGACCCAGTACTTC. The full variable domain, rest sourced from reference TRBV5-1 and TRBJ2-5, is KAGVTQTPRYLIKTRGQQVTLSCSPISGHRSVSWYQQTPGQGLQFLFEYFSETQRNKGNFPGRFSGRQFSNSRSEMNVSTLELGDSALYLCASSLARGLAGGVGETQYFGPGTRLLVL.

The V call is TRBV7-3, the J call TRBJ1-1, with no clear D. Germline values: CDR1 SGHTA, CDR2 FQGTGA. The V and J ends lost 1 base and 5 bases respectively, with 14 bases between them. This CDR3 comprises 15 residues. The CDR3: CASSLRQVRGTEAFF. CDR3 bases: TGTGCCAGCAGCTTAAGGCAGGTCCGCGGTACTGAAGCTTTCTTT.

This chain links TRBV10-2 with TRBJ2-1; 10 bases line up with TRBD2. Trimming at V came to 4 bases and at J to 2 bases, leaving 11 bases not matched to a gene. In germline, CDR1 is WSHSY, CDR2 SAAADI. CDR3 size: 18 residues. CDR3 coding DNA: TGCGCCAGCAGTGCGCTAGCGGGAGAAGTTCTAACCTACAATGAGCAGTTCTTC. Protein sequence: CASSALAGEVLTYNEQFF.

This clone has more than one count but fewer than ten. This chain uses TRBV7-9 with TRBJ2-1; 7 bases are shared with TRBD1. Per the germline V gene, CDR1 is SEHNR and CDR2 is FQNEAQ (reference sequence). Trimming cost V 5 bases and J 3 bases; bases outside gene matches: 10. CDR3 size: 16 residues. The CDR3 sequence: CASSLTRTGIYNEQFF. CDR3 bases: TGTGCCAGCAGCCTAACCCGGACAGGAATCTACAATGAGCAGTTCTTC.

The gene calls are TRBV7-9 and TRBJ1-1; 7 nucleotides agree with TRBD1. After removal of 5 bases from V and 6 bases from J, the junction contained 6 bases not matched to a gene. Looked up from germline, CDR1 is SEHNR and CDR2 is FQNEAQ (reference sequence). CDR3 size: 13 residues. CDR3 loop: CASSEDRDAEAFF. CDR3 nucleotide sequence: TGTGCCAGCAGCGAAGACAGGGATGCTGAAGCTTTCTTT.

The genes are TRBV28 and TRBJ1-2; tentative D call: TRBD1 (5 bases). CDR1 and CDR2 (germline): MDHEN, SYDVKM. The V end was cut by 5 bases, the J end by 2 bases, with 9 bases between. The CDR3 is 13 residues long. CDR3 in amino acids: CASSPPGNYGYTF. As DNA, the CDR3 is TGTGCCAGCAGTCCCCCAGGGAACTATGGCTACACCTTC.

V is TRBV5-8 and J is TRBJ1-5; no clear D. The CDR3 runs to 12 residues. CDR1 is SGHTS, CDR2 YDEGEE, per germline. V lost 2 bases to trimming and J lost 3 bases, with 3 bases between them. In nucleotides, the CDR3 is TGTGCCAGCAGCTTATCCAATCAGCCCCAGCATTTT. It yields the protein CASSLSNQPQHF.

This chain joins TRBV19 and TRBJ2-2; D may correspond to TRBD1 or TRBD2 (5 bases each). With 3 bases removed from V and 6 bases from J, the gap between germline ends came to 17 bases. The germline gives CDR1 LNHDA, CDR2 SQIVND (reference sequence). This CDR3 comprises 16 residues. CDR3 in amino acids: CASSISGWGSAGELFF. The DNA for the CDR3 is TGTGCCAGTAGTATTAGTGGCTGGGGGTCAGCCGGGGAGCTGTTTTTT.

This rearrangement joins TRBV9 to TRBJ1-3, with D unresolved. Germline V gene data show CDR1 as SGDLS and CDR2 as YYNGEE. Deletions cut 0 bases from V and 0 bases from J, with 4 bases between. The CDR3 has 14 residues. DNA for the CDR3: TGTGCCAGCAGCGTAGGGGACTCTGGAAACACCATATATTTT. Amino acids: CASSVGDSGNTIYF.

The rearrangement uses TRBV9 and TRBJ2-1; perhaps TRBD2 as D (6 bases). The V end lost 0 bases, the J end lost 7 bases, and 11 bases lay between the germline ends. The CDR3 spans 14 residues. Looked up from germline, CDR1 is SGDLS and CDR2 is YYNGEE. The CDR3 reads CASSVDWTINEQFF. The CDR3 nucleotides read TGTGCCAGCAGCGTAGATTGGACTATTAATGAGCAGTTCTTC.

The rearrangement uses TRBV29-1 and TRBJ1-2; D unresolved. The CDR3 totals 14 residues. Trimming removed 0 bases at V and 8 bases at J, with 16 bases between. Germline assignment: CDR1 SQVTM and CDR2 ANQGSEA. The DNA for the CDR3 is TGCAGCGTTGAAGATCAAGGGAGGACGGGGGGCTACACCTTC. Translated: CSVEDQGRTGGYTF.

The chain has TRBV30 and TRBJ1-5; no clear D gene. Looked up from germline, CDR1 is GTSNPN and CDR2 is SVGIG (reference sequence). V lost 4 bases and J lost 4, with 17 bases in between. CDR3 length equals 15 residues. In DNA form, the CDR3 reads TGTGCCTGGACCCCATTAGGGCAGTATAATCAGCCCCAGCATTTT. This sequence encodes CAWTPLGQYNQPQHF. The full variable domain, rest sourced from reference TRBV30 and TRBJ1-5, is SQTIHQWPATLVQPVGSPLSLECTVEGTSNPNLYWYRQAAGRGLQLLFYSVGIGQISSEVPQNLSASRPQDRQFILSSKKLLLSDSGFYLCAWTPLGQYNQPQHFGDGTRLSIL.

The chain has TRBV5-1 and TRBJ2-4; 8 nucleotides line up with TRBD1. The V gene end was trimmed by 0 bases and the J gene end by 4 bases; junction bases not matched to a gene: 0. The CDR3 is 14 residues long. The germline V gene encodes CDR1 SGHRS and CDR2 YFSETQ. Here the CDR3 reads CASSLGQGKNIQYF. The CDR3 nucleotides are TGCGCCAGCAGCTTGGGACAGGGGAAAAACATTCAGTACTTC.

This chain uses TRBV27 with TRBJ2-2, with 7 nucleotides matching TRBD2. The germline CDR1 and CDR2 sequences are MNHEY and SMNVEV (reference sequence). J gave up 7 bases and V 3 bases, and 5 bases lay outside the gene matches. The CDR3 loop spans 14 amino acids. CDR3 sequence: CASSLFGEGGELFF. The CDR3 DNA follows: TGTGCCAGCAGTTTGTTTGGGGAGGGCGGGGAGCTGTTTTTT.

The table lists this clone with a count of one. The chain links TRBV6-5 to TRBJ2-3; 8 nucleotides agree with TRBD2. Losses at the gene ends were 8 bases for V and 4 bases for J; bases not matched to a gene: 8. The CDR3 is 14 amino acids. Per germline, CDR1 MNHEY and CDR2 SVGAGI. Here the CDR3 DNA reads TGTGCCAGCGGGCCCAGCGGGAGTTCAGATACGCAGTATTTT. Its translation is CASGPSGSSDTQYF.

This clone has a single count. V usage is TRBV9 and J usage is TRBJ2-3; D possibly uses TRBD1 or TRBD2 (5 bases each). The CDR3 consists of 15 residues. The germline V gene has CDR1 SGDLS and CDR2 YYNGEE. V lost 4 bases, J lost 1 base, and 13 bases lay in between. CDR3 loop: CASSIRQGGTDTQYF. Written as DNA, the CDR3 is TGTGCCAGCAGCATAAGGCAGGGAGGCACAGATACGCAGTATTTT.

Only a few counts were recorded for this clone. The chain recombines TRBV29-1 with TRBJ1-1; no definite D call. Trimming left V 4 bases short and J 2 bases short, with 5 bases between. Germline V gene lookup returns CDR1 SQVTM and CDR2 ANQGSEA. CDR3 size: 11 residues. The CDR3 reads CSVVGNTEAFF. Written as DNA, the CDR3 is TGCAGCGTTGTAGGAAACACTGAAGCTTTCTTT.

This clone has just a few counts. The rearrangement uses TRBV7-2 and TRBJ2-1; no definite D call. The CDR3 runs 15 residues. Germline assignment: CDR1 SGHTA and CDR2 FQGNSA. Trimming cost V 3 bases and J 2 bases, with 11 bases left between them. The CDR3 loop is CASSLRRPPYNEQFF. The DNA for the CDR3 is TGTGCCAGCAGCTTGAGGAGACCCCCCTACAATGAGCAGTTCTTC.

This clone was seen only a few times. The chain carries TRBV4-3 and TRBJ1-2; D possibly corresponds to TRBD1 (5 bases). The CDR3 length is 13 residues. Germline V gene data show CDR1 as LGHNA and CDR2 as YSLEER. The germline V and J ends were trimmed by 1 base and 2 bases, with 5 bases remaining between them. CDR3 region: CASSQGQNYGYTF. CDR3 nucleotide sequence: TGCGCCAGCAGCCAAGGACAGAACTATGGCTACACCTTC.

This chain uses TRBV19 with TRBJ2-1, with 8 bases that match TRBD1. After removal of 3 bases from V and 9 bases from J, the junction contained 7 bases not matched to a gene. This CDR3 region has 14 residues. Per the germline V gene, CDR1 is LNHDA and CDR2 is SQIVND (reference sequence). The DNA for the CDR3 is TGTGCCAGTAGTATCCAGGGGGCAAGTAGTGAGCAGTTCTTC. Translated, it gives CASSIQGASSEQFF.

V is TRBV21-1 and J is TRBJ2-4; TRBD2 is taken as the D call from the table, unchecked against the DNA. TRBV21-1 is tagged as a pseudogene. There are 16 residues in the CDR3. The CDR3: CASSKWKWGGENIQYF. The CDR3 DNA is TGTGCCAGCAGCAAGTGGAAGTGGGGAGGAGAAAACATTCAGTACTTC.

This rearrangement joins TRBV28 to TRBJ2-1; 8 bases line up with TRBD1. CDR1 is MDHEN and CDR2 is SYDVKM in the germline V gene. With 2 bases clipped from V and 8 bases from J, the junction kept 8 bases outside the gene matches. The CDR3 length is 15 residues. CDR3 in DNA: TGTGCCAGCAGTTTAGGGGGGACAGGAGTGGATGAGCAGTTCTTC. It specifies CASSLGGTGVDEQFF.

J is TRBJ1-3 and V is TRBV9, with D possibly matching TRBD1 (6 bases). V dropped 3 bases and J dropped 1 base, with 11 bases sitting between them. The germline CDR1 and CDR2 sequences are SGDLS and YYNGEE. This CDR3 has 15 amino acids. CDR3 protein: CASSEQGLSGNTIYF. As DNA, the CDR3 is TGTGCCAGCAGCGAACAGGGTTTGTCTGGAAACACCATATATTTT. The full variable domain, in which reference TRBV9 and TRBJ1-3 provide the parts outside the CDR3, is DSGVTQTPKHLITATGQRVTLRCSPRSGDLSVYWYQQSLDQGLQFLIQYYNGEERAKGNILERFSAQQFPDLHSELNLSSLELGDSALYFCASSEQGLSGNTIYFGEGSWLTVV.

The chain couples TRBV28 to TRBJ1-2, with D unresolved. The CDR3 sequence is 12 residues long. V was cut by 0 bases and J by 5 bases, with 4 bases left in between. Germline V lookup: CDR1 MDHEN, CDR2 SYDVKM. The CDR3 is CASSLWEYGYTF. The CDR3 DNA reads TGTGCCAGCAGTTTATGGGAATATGGCTACACCTTC.